A single sample gave rise to the 32 T cell receptor beta chains below, sequenced in a study of T-cell memory formation after mild COVID-19. In TCRdb, the 5' RACE reads were re-called with MiXCR into one record per CDR3 protein. The sample comprises 300,000 to 400,000 distinct CDR3 sequences, around a sixth of which are singletons, and around 22% rests with the top ten. The sample consisted of PBMCs or a T cell subset sorted from them (not recorded which). These receptors were obtained from a man younger than 35 who had mild COVID-19 (a few samples of this study predate the infection). Cell type and time point are not known.

V gene TRBV19 combines with J gene TRBJ2-7, with D unclear. Germline V CDR1 and CDR2: LNHDA, SQIVND (reference sequence). The CDR3 covers 9 residues. Here the CDR3 DNA reads TGTGACCCCCCACTTGAGCAGTACTTC. Translation: CDPPLEQYF. Full variable domain (outside the CDR3, taken from reference TRBV19 and TRBJ2-7): DGGITQSPKYLFRKEGQNVTLSCEQNLNHDAMYWYRQDPGQGLRLIYYSQIVNDFQKGDIAEGYSVSREKKESFPLTVTSAQKNPTAFYLCDPPLEQYFGPGTRLTVT.

The rearrangement joins TRBV6-6 to TRBJ2-1; tentatively, D is TRBD1 or TRBD2 (5 bases each). The CDR3 spans 14 residues. Trimming removed 0 bases at V and 8 bases at J, with 11 bases between. Germline V gives CDR1 MNHNY, CDR2 SVGAGI (reference sequence). The CDR3 spells CASSYSRGRDEQFF. In DNA, the CDR3 is TGTGCCAGCAGTTACTCGAGGGGTCGAGATGAGCAGTTCTTC.

This clonotype has at least ten counts. The rearrangement uses TRBV20-1 and TRBJ2-5; no reliable D call. Looked up from germline, CDR1 is DFQATT and CDR2 is SNEGSKA (reference sequence). V was shortened by 3 bases and J by 4 bases, with 12 bases between the two germline ends. The CDR3 contains 13 residues. CDR3 sequence: CSASPLARETQYF. The CDR3 nucleotides read TGCAGTGCTAGTCCGTTGGCTAGAGAGACCCAGTACTTC.

V usage is TRBV28 and J usage is TRBJ1-1; the match to TRBD1 covers 9 bases. Trimming cost V 2 bases and J 0 bases; bases outside gene matches: 10. CDR1 MDHEN and CDR2 SYDVKM come from the germline V gene. This CDR3 has 18 amino acids. CDR3 protein: CASSLGGAGTGMNTEAFF. DNA of the CDR3: TGTGCCAGCAGTTTAGGGGGGGCCGGGACAGGGATGAACACTGAAGCTTTCTTT.

The chain employs TRBV29-1 and TRBJ2-5; the D is unclear. CDR1 and CDR2 (germline): SQVTM, ANQGSEA. V dropped 8 bases and J dropped 3 bases, with 13 bases sitting between them. The CDR3 extends over 12 amino acids. The CDR3 DNA sequence: TGCAGCCTCGTGTACGGTGAAGAGACCCAGTACTTC. Translation gives CSLVYGEETQYF.

This clonotype was counted a single time. The rearrangement joins TRBV4-3 to TRBJ1-3; maybe TRBD1 (5 bases). This CDR3 comprises 14 residues. The germline V gene has CDR1 LGHNA and CDR2 YSLEER. Trimming pared 5 bases from V and 0 bases from J, leaving 8 bases between. The CDR3 here is CASSRGHSGNTIYF. CDR3 coding DNA: TGCGCCAGCAGCAGGGGCCACTCTGGAAACACCATATATTTT.

CDR3 residues: CASTQQGYSGANVLTF. The CDR3 nucleotides read TGTGCCAGCACCCAACAGGGGTACTCTGGGGCCAACGTCCTGACTTTC. V usage is TRBV7-9 and J usage is TRBJ2-6, with 7 bases fitting TRBD1. After removal of 7 bases from V and 0 bases from J, the junction contained 6 bases not matched to a gene. This CDR3 contains 16 residues. The germline gives CDR1 SEHNR, CDR2 FQNEAQ (reference sequence).

This clonotype appeared a few times. This chain connects TRBV18 to TRBJ2-5; D unclear. The V end was cut by 6 bases, the J end by 4 bases, with 33 bases between. CDR1 is KGHSH and CDR2 is LQKENI in the germline V gene. The CDR3 is made up of 20 amino acids. CDR3 sequence (DNA): TGTGCCAGCTCTTCAGTCGGCCCTTCACCCGTTTCACCACGGGCAGAGACCCAGTACTTC. Protein product: CASSSVGPSPVSPRAETQYF.

The V call is TRBV5-1, the J call TRBJ1-1; unclear D gene. V was trimmed by 4 bases and J by 6 bases, leaving 13 bases between them. This CDR3 is built from 13 residues. Germline V CDR1 and CDR2: SGHRS, YFSETQ. This chain's CDR3 is CASSPSQTPEAFF. DNA of the CDR3: TGCGCCAGCAGCCCGAGCCAGACCCCTGAAGCTTTCTTT. Using reference TRBV5-1 and TRBJ1-1 for the parts outside the CDR3, the full variable domain is KAGVTQTPRYLIKTRGQQVTLSCSPISGHRSVSWYQQTPGQGLQFLFEYFSETQRNKGNFPGRFSGRQFSNSRSEMNVSTLELGDSALYLCASSPSQTPEAFFGQGTRLTVV.

The genes are TRBV15 and TRBJ2-1; 10 nucleotides match TRBD1. The CDR3 is 16 amino acids. From germline, CDR1 is LNHNV and CDR2 YYDKDF (reference sequence). J was trimmed by 4 bases and V by 0 bases; bases with no gene match: 3. CDR3 region: CATSRDGTGAYNEQFF. CDR3 coding DNA: TGTGCCACCAGCAGAGATGGGACAGGGGCATACAATGAGCAGTTCTTC.

This clonotype occurred a few times. V gene TRBV7-9 combines with J gene TRBJ1-5; unclear D gene. CDR1 is SEHNR and CDR2 is FQNEAQ in the germline V gene (reference sequence). The CDR3 consists of 13 residues. Trimming removed 3 bases from V and 6 bases from J, with 9 bases in between. CDR3 amino acids: CASSFSVGQPQHF. For the CDR3, the DNA is TGTGCCAGCAGCTTCTCTGTCGGTCAGCCCCAGCATTTT.

This rearrangement joins TRBV10-2 to TRBJ1-2; unclear D gene. This CDR3 spans 13 amino acids. Trimming took off 2 bases at V and 3 bases at J, with 7 bases between the two ends. Germline V gene lookup returns CDR1 WSHSY and CDR2 SAAADI. CDR3 sequence reads: CASSEKTDYGYTF. The CDR3 DNA follows: TGCGCCAGCAGTGAGAAAACAGACTATGGCTACACCTTC.

This clonotype was seen repeatedly, ten times or more. The J gene is TRBJ2-1, the V gene TRBV20-1; 7 bases agree with TRBD2. The CDR3 has 14 residues. Per the germline V gene, CDR1 is DFQATT and CDR2 is SNEGSKA (reference sequence). Losses at the gene ends were 4 bases for V and 0 bases for J; bases not matched to a gene: 3. CDR3 sequence: CSATAGSSYNEQFF. The CDR3 coding sequence is TGCAGTGCTACAGCGGGGAGCTCCTACAATGAGCAGTTCTTC.

The CDR3 DNA is TGTGCCAGCAGCGCCAACTTTAATTCACCCCTCCACTTT. Protein product: CASSANFNSPLHF. The chain is built from TRBV7-3 and TRBJ1-6; D unresolved. Germline assignment: CDR1 SGHTA and CDR2 FQGTGA. The CDR3 is made up of 13 amino acids. With 5 bases removed from V and 6 bases from J, the gap between germline ends came to 8 bases.

This chain joins TRBV21-1 and TRBJ2-2; TRBD2, the table's D call, lacks a check against the DNA. TRBV21-1 is a recognized pseudogene. CDR3 length equals 17 residues. CDR3 coding DNA: TGTGCCAGCAGCAAAGATGGTAGCGCGTCTAGCACCGGGGAGCTGTTTTTT. Protein: CASSKDGSASSTGELFF.

The V and J genes are TRBV4-2 and TRBJ2-3; TRBD2 agrees at 7 bases. There are 16 residues in the CDR3. Per the germline V gene, CDR1 is LGHNA and CDR2 is YNFKEQ. V shed 4 bases and J 3 bases; nucleotides not matched to a gene: 10. The CDR3 coding sequence is TGTGCCAGCAGCCGGAAGCGGGGCGAAAGAACAGATACGCAGTATTTT. Translating gives CASSRKRGERTDTQYF.

This clonotype occurred a few times. V and J are TRBV12-3 or TRBV12-4 and TRBJ2-4; perhaps TRBD2 as D (5 bases). V was trimmed by 10 bases and J by 8 bases, leaving 21 bases between them. The CDR3 is 14 residues long. The CDR3 DNA sequence: TGTGCCACCTCGAATGGACTCCCGGCCCACATTCAGTACTTC. Its translation: CATSNGLPAHIQYF.

V is TRBV12-3 or TRBV12-4 and J is TRBJ2-1; TRBD2 aligns across 10 bases. CDR3 length: 14 amino acids. The V segment lost 4 bases and the J segment 9 bases; nucleotides outside the gene matches: 6. CDR3 amino acids: CASSSSGGASEQFF. CDR3 nucleotides: TGTGCCAGCAGTTCCAGCGGGGGGGCCTCTGAGCAGTTCTTC.

Ten or more counts support this clonotype. The chain links TRBV7-2 to TRBJ2-3; 14 bases map to TRBD2. The CDR3 contains 17 residues. Germline lookup yields CDR1 SGHTA and CDR2 FQGNSA. Trimming at V came to 5 bases and at J to 5 bases, leaving 9 bases not matched to a gene. The chain's CDR3 is CASSPPGLAGGGDTQYF. The CDR3 DNA reads TGTGCCAGCAGCCCCCCCGGACTAGCGGGGGGTGGAGATACGCAGTATTTT.

The chain carries TRBV6-5 and TRBJ2-3, with D possibly matching TRBD2 (5 bases). The V and J ends lost 0 bases and 5 bases respectively, with 12 bases between them. CDR3 length equals 15 residues. Germline CDR1 and CDR2: MNHEY and SVGAGI. CDR3 DNA: TGTGCCAGCAGTTACTCGGGGAGCGTCGGAGATACGCAGTATTTT. Its protein is CASSYSGSVGDTQYF.

V and J are TRBV5-1 and TRBJ2-3; 11 nucleotides line up with TRBD2. With 3 bases clipped from V and 2 bases from J, the junction kept 8 bases outside the gene matches. The CDR3 extends over 17 amino acids. Germline V gene sequence: CDR1 SGHRS, CDR2 YFSETQ. CDR3 amino acids: CASSSASGGKFTDTQYF. For the CDR3, the DNA is TGCGCCAGCAGCTCAGCTAGCGGGGGGAAGTTCACAGATACGCAGTATTTT.

This clonotype was detected a few times. Here the CDR3 DNA reads TGTGCCAGCAGCTTAGTAGGGTCGGCGGCTAATTCACCCCTCCACTTT. Translated: CASSLVGSAANSPLHF. The genes are TRBV7-2 and TRBJ1-6; D ambiguous. The germline V gene has CDR1 SGHTA and CDR2 FQGNSA. The V and J ends lost 1 base and 6 bases respectively, with 13 bases between them. The CDR3 length is 16 residues.

This clonotype was found once. The chain combines TRBV9 with TRBJ2-5, with no clear D. The germline V gene has CDR1 SGDLS and CDR2 YYNGEE. The CDR3 extends over 14 amino acids. V shed 2 bases and J shed 3 bases, with 11 bases lying between them. CDR3 nucleotides: TGTGCCAGCAGCGTGAGGCAGTCGGAAGAGACCCAGTACTTC. Its translation is CASSVRQSEETQYF.

There are a few counts of this clonotype. The rearrangement uses TRBV27 and TRBJ2-6; weak D call: TRBD2 (5 bases). The CDR3 covers 17 residues. Trimming shortened V by 4 bases and J by 3 bases, and 16 bases separated the two germline ends. The germline CDR1 and CDR2 sequences are MNHEY and SMNVEV (reference sequence). CDR3 nucleotide sequence: TGTGCCAGCAGTTCAGGACCCCATCGGGGTGGGGCCAACGTCCTGACTTTC. This encodes CASSSGPHRGGANVLTF.

This clonotype came up a few times. CDR3 amino acids: CASSGEGASTGNTIYF. Written as DNA, the CDR3 is TGTGCCAGCTCGGGCGAGGGGGCATCTACTGGAAACACCATATATTTT. V usage is TRBV7-8 and J usage is TRBJ1-3, with 7 nucleotides matching TRBD1. V shed 8 bases and J 2 bases; nucleotides not matched to a gene: 12. The CDR3 length is 16 residues. CDR1 is SGHVS, CDR2 FQNEAQ, per germline.

The J gene is TRBJ2-3, the V gene TRBV7-2, with TRBD1 matching over 8 bases. The J segment lost 6 bases and the V segment lost 3 bases, leaving 5 bases of the junction unmatched. Germline lookup yields CDR1 SGHTA and CDR2 FQGNSA. This CDR3 is 14 amino acids long. The chain's CDR3 is CASSFGTGYDTQYF. CDR3 DNA: TGTGCCAGCAGCTTCGGGACAGGATACGATACGCAGTATTTT.

This clonotype has a handful of counts. The chain has TRBV28 and TRBJ1-6; a possible D gene is TRBD1 (6 bases). Per the germline V gene, CDR1 is MDHEN and CDR2 is SYDVKM. The CDR3 is 15 residues long. V was pared by 10 bases and J by 1 base, with 14 bases between. The CDR3 nucleotides are TGTGCCACCACAGGGACCGGGTCCTATAATTCACCCCTCCACTTT. It codes for CATTGTGSYNSPLHF. The entire variable domain, with the rest obtained from reference TRBV28 and TRBJ1-6, is as follows: DVKVTQSSRYLVKRTGEKVFLECVQDMDHENMFWYRQDPGLGLRLIYFSYDVKMKEKGDIPEGYSVSREKKERFSLILESASTNQTSMYLCATTGTGSYNSPLHFGNGTRLTVT.

This clonotype was counted between two and nine times. J is TRBJ1-2 and V is TRBV7-2; D perhaps matches TRBD1 (6 bases). CDR3 length: 14 residues. V lost 7 bases and J lost 5, with 17 bases in between. Per the germline V gene, CDR1 is SGHTA and CDR2 is FQGNSA. CDR3 region: CASTPGARRYGYTF. In DNA, the CDR3 is TGTGCCAGCACCCCGGGGGCGCGGCGGTATGGCTACACCTTC.

The sample holds a few counts of this clonotype. This chain links TRBV20-1 with TRBJ1-5; 7 positions match TRBD1. The CDR3 spans 13 residues. In germline, CDR1 is DFQATT, CDR2 SNEGSKA (reference sequence). Trimming removed 5 bases from V and 6 bases from J; junction bases left unmatched: 7. The DNA for the CDR3 is TGCAGTGCTTACAGGGGATGGCGTCAGCCCCAGCATTTT. Encoded protein: CSAYRGWRQPQHF.

The chain combines TRBV19 with TRBJ2-5; a possible D gene is TRBD1 (5 bases). The V and J ends lost 3 bases and 1 base respectively, with 12 bases between them. The CDR3 is 15 amino acids. Per the germline V gene, CDR1 is LNHDA and CDR2 is SQIVND (reference sequence). CDR3 nucleotides: TGTGCCAGTAGTATTGCGGCAGGGTCCCAAGAGACCCAGTACTTC. Its protein is CASSIAAGSQETQYF.

The chain links TRBV20-1 to TRBJ2-1; 8 nucleotides match TRBD2. Germline CDR1 DFQATT, CDR2 SNEGSKA (reference sequence). This CDR3 has 13 amino acids. The ends lost 3 bases at V and 5 bases at J; junction bases unmatched: 3. CDR3 region: CSARGSGDNEQFF. DNA for the CDR3: TGCAGTGCTAGGGGTAGCGGGGACAATGAGCAGTTCTTC.

Only a few counts were recorded for this clonotype. The V and J genes are TRBV6-2 or TRBV6-3 and TRBJ2-7; 10 bases agree with TRBD1. The CDR3 is 15 amino acids. Per the germline V gene, CDR1 is MNHEY and CDR2 is SVGEGT. Germline trimming cut 5 bases from V and 2 bases from J; bases unmatched to any gene: 6. The CDR3 protein is CASSRPGTGAYEQYF. The DNA of the CDR3 is TGTGCCAGCAGTAGGCCCGGGACAGGGGCCTACGAGCAGTACTTC.